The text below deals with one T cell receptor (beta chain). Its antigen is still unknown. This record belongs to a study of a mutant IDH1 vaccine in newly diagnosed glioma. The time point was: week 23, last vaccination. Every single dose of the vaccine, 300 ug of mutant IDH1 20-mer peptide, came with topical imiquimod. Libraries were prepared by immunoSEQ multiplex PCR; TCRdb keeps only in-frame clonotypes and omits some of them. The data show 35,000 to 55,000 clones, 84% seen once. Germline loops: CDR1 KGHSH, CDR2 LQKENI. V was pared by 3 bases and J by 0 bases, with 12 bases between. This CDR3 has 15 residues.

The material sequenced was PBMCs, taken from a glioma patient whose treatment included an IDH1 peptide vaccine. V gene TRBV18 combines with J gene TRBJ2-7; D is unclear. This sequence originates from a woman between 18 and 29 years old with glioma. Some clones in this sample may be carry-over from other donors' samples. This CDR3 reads CASSPTGTVSYEQYF. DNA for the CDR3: TGTGCCAGCTCACCCACGGGCACCGTCTCCTACGAGCAGTACTTC.